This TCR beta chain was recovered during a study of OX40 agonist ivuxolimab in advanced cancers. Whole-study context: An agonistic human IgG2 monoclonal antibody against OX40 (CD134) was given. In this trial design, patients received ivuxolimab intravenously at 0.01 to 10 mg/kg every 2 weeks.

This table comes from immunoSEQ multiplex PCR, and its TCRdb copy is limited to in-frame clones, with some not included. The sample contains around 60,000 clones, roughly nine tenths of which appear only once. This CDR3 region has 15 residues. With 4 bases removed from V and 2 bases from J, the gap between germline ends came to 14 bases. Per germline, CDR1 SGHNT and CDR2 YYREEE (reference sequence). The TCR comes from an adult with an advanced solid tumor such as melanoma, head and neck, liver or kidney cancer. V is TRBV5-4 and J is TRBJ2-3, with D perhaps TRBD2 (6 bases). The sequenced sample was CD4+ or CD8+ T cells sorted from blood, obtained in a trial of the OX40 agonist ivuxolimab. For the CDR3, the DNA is TGTGCCAGCAGCACCGGCGGAGGGCACACAGATACGCAGTATTTT. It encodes CASSTGGGHTDTQYF.